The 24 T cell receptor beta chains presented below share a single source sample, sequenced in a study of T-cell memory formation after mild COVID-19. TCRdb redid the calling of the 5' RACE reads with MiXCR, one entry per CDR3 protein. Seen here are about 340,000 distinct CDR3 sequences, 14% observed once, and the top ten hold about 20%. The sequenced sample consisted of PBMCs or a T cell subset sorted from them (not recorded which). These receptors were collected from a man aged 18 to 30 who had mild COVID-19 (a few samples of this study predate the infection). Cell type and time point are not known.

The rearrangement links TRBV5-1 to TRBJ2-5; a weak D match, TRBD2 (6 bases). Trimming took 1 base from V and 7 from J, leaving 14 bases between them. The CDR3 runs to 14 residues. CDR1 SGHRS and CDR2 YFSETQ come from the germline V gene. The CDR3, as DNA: TGCGCCAGCAGCTTGAGTGGGGAGGTTGTGACCCAGTACTTC. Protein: CASSLSGEVVTQYF. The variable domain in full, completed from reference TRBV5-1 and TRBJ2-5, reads KAGVTQTPRYLIKTRGQQVTLSCSPISGHRSVSWYQQTPGQGLQFLFEYFSETQRNKGNFPGRFSGRQFSNSRSEMNVSTLELGDSALYLCASSLSGEVVTQYFGPGTRLLVL.

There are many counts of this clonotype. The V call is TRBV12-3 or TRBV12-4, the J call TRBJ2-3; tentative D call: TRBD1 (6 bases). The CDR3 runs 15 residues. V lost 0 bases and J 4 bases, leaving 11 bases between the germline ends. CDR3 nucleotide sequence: TGTGCCAGCAGTTTAGCCCAAGACAGGCCAGATACGCAGTATTTT. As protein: CASSLAQDRPDTQYF.

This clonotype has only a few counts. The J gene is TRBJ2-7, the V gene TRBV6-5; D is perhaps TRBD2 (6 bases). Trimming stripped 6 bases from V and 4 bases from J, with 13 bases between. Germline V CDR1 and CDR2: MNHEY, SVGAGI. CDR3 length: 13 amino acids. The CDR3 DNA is TGTGCCAGCAGGCGACTAGGTGAATACGAGCAGTACGTC. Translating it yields CASRRLGEYEQYV.

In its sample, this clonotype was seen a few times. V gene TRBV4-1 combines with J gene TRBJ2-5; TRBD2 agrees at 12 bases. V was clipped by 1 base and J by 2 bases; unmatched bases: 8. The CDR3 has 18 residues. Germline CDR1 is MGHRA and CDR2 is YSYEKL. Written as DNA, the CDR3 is TGCGCCAGCAGCCAAGTCAATTTAGGACTAGCGGGGCAAGAGACCCAGTACTTC. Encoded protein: CASSQVNLGLAGQETQYF.

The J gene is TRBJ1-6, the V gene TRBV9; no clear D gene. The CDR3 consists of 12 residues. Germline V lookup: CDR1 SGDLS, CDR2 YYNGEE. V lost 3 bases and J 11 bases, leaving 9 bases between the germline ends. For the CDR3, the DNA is TGTGCCAGCAGCGAAGGAGGAACACCCCTCCACTTT. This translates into CASSEGGTPLHF.

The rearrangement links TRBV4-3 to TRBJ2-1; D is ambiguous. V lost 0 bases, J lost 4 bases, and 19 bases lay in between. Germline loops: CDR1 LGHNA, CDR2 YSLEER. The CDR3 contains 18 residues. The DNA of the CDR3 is TGCGCCAGCAGCCAAGATGGCGGATTCCTCTCCGCATACAATGAGCAGTTCTTC. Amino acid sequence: CASSQDGGFLSAYNEQFF.

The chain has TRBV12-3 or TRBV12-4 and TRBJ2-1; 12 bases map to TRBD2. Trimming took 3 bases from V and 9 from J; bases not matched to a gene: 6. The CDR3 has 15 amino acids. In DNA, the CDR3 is TGTGCCAGCAGTTTCTCAAGACTAGCGGGGGTTGAGCAGTTCTTC. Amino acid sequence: CASSFSRLAGVEQFF.

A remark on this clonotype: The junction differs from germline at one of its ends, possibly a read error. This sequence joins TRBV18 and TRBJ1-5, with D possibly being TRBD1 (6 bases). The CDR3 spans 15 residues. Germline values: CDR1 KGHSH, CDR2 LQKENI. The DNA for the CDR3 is TGTGCCAGCTCACCGAGGGGGAATAGCAATCAGCCCAAGCATTTT. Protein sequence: CASSPRGNSNQPKHF.

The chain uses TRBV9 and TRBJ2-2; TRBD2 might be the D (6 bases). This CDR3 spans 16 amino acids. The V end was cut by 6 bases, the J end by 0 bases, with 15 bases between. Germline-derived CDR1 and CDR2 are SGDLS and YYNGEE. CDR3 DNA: TGTGCCAGCACCCCGAGGTGGAGGGCGAACACCGGGGAGCTGTTTTTT. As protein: CASTPRWRANTGELFF.

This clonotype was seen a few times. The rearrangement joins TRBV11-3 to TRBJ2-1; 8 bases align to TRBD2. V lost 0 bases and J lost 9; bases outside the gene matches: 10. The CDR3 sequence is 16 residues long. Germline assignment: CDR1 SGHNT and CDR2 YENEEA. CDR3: CASSLDASGLEVEQFF. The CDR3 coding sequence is TGTGCCAGCAGCTTAGATGCTAGCGGGCTTGAAGTTGAGCAGTTCTTC.

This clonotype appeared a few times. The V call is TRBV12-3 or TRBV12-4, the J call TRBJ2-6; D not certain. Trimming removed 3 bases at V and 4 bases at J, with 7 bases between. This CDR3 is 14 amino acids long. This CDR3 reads CASSFLSGANVLTF. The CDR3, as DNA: TGTGCCAGCAGTTTTCTGTCAGGGGCCAACGTCCTGACTTTC.

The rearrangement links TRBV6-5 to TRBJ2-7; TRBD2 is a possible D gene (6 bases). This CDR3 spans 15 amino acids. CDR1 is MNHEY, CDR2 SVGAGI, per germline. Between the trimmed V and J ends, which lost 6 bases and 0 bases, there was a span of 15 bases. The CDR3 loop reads CASRGGLLTSYEQYV. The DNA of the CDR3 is TGTGCCAGCAGGGGGGGACTGCTGACCTCCTACGAGCAGTACGTC.

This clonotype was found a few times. The CDR3 protein is CASSQDAGADLRVGTF. CDR3 coding DNA: TGCGCCAGCAGCCAAGATGCCGGGGCAGATCTAAGGGTTGGAACCTTC. The rearrangement joins TRBV4-3 to TRBJ1-2, with D possibly matching TRBD1 (5 bases). CDR1 is LGHNA, CDR2 YSLEER, per germline. V lost 0 bases and J 14 bases, leaving 25 bases between the germline ends. There are 16 residues in the CDR3.

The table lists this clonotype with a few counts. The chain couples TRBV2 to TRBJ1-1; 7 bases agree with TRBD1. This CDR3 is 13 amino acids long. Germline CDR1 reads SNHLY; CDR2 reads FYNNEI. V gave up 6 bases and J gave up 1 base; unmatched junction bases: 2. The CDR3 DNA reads TGTGCCAGCAGGAACAGGGGGAACACTGAAGCTTTCTTT. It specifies CASRNRGNTEAFF.

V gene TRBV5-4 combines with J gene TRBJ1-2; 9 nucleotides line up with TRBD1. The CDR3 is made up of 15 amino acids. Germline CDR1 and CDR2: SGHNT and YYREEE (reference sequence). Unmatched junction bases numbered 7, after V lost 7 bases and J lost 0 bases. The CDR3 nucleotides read TGTGCCAGCTTAGATCGACAGGGGGCTAACTATGGCTACACCTTC. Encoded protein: CASLDRQGANYGYTF.

CDR3 amino acids: CASSLSQQNTEAFF. As DNA, the CDR3 is TGTGCCAGCAGCTTAAGTCAGCAGAACACTGAAGCTTTCTTT. This sequence joins TRBV7-2 and TRBJ1-1; no firm D call. V shed 2 bases and J shed 1 base, with 8 bases lying between them. Germline V gene lookup returns CDR1 SGHTA and CDR2 FQGNSA. The CDR3 covers 14 residues.

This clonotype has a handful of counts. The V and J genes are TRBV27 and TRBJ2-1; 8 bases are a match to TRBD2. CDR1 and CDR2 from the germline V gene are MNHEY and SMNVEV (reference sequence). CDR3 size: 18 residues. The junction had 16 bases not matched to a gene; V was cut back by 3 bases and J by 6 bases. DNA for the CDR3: TGTGCCAGCAGTTTGACGGCGGGGGGTAATACCAGATCCAATGAGCAGTTCTTC. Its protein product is CASSLTAGGNTRSNEQFF.

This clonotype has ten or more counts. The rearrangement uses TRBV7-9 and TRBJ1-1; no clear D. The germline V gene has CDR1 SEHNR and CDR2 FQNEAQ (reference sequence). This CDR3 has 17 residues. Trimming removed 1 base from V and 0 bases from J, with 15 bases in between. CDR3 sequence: CASSLGSGRRMNTEAFF. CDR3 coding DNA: TGTGCCAGCAGCTTAGGATCCGGCCGTAGAATGAACACTGAAGCTTTCTTT.

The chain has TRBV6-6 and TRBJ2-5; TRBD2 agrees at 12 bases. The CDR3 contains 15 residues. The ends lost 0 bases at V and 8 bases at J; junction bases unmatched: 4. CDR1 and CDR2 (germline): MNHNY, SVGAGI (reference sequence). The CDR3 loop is CASSYSPSGGETQYF. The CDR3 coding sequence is TGTGCCAGCAGTTACTCGCCTAGCGGGGGGGAAACCCAGTACTTC.

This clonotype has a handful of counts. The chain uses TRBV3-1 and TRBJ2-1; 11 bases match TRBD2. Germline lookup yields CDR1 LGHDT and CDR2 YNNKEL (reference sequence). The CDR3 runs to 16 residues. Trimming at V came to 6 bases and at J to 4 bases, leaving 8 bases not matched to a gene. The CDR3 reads CASSRLTSGGYNEQFF. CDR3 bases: TGTGCCAGCAGTCGCCTCACTAGCGGGGGTTACAATGAGCAGTTCTTC.

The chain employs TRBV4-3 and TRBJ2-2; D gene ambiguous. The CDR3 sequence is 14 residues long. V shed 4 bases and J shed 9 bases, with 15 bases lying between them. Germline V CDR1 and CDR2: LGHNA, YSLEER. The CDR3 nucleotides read TGCGCCAGCAGCCCGGTACTAACCGGACGGGAGCTGTTTTTT. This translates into CASSPVLTGRELFF.

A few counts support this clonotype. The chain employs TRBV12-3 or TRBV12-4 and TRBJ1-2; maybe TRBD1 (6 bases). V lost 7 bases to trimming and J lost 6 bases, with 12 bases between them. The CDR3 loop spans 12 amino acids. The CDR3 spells CASTGQWDGYTF. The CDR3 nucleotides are TGTGCCAGCACCGGACAGTGGGATGGCTACACCTTC.

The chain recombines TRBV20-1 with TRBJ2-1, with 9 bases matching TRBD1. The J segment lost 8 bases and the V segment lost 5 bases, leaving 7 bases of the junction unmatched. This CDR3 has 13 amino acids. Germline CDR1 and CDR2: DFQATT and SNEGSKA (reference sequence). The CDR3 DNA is TGCAGTGCTGAACAGGGGGCGCGGGATGAGCAGTTCTTC. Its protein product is CSAEQGARDEQFF.

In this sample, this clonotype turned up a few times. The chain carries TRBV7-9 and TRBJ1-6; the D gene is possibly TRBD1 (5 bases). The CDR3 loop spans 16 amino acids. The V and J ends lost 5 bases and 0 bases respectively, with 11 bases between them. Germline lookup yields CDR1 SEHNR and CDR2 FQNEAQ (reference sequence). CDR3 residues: CASSPRQSSYNSPLHF. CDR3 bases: TGTGCCAGCAGCCCCCGACAGAGCTCCTATAATTCACCCCTCCACTTT.